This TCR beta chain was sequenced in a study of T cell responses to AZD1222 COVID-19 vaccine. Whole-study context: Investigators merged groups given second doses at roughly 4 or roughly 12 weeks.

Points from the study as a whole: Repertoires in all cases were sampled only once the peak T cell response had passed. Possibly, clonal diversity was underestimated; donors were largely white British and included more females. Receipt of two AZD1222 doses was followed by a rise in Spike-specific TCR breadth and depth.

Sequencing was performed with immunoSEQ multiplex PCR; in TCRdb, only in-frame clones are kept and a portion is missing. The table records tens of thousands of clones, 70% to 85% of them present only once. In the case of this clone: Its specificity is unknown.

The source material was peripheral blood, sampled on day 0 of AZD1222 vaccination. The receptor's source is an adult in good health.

The DNA of the CDR3 is TGTGCCACCAGCAGAGACGTCAGTTACGGCTACACCTTC. Translated: CATSRDVSYGYTF. This chain connects TRBV15 to TRBJ1-2; D gene unclear. The CDR3 loop spans 13 amino acids. The germline V gene has CDR1 LNHNV and CDR2 YYDKDF (reference sequence). V lost 0 bases, J lost 8 bases, and 10 bases lay in between. The complete variable domain, with remaining parts taken from reference TRBV15 and TRBJ1-2, reads DAMVIQNPRYQVTQFGKPVTLSCSQTLNHNVMYWYQQKSSQAPKLLFHYYDKDFNNEADTPDNFQSRRPNTSFCFLDIRSPGLGDTAMYLCATSRDVSYGYTFGSGTRLTVV.